This T cell receptor beta chain was identified during a study of shared clonotypes between healthy human individuals. General study points: Larger estimated richness was generally seen in naive subsets than in memory subsets. An expected dependence of interdonor clonotype sharing on sequencing depth was noted. About 5% of naive CD4 clonotypes were shared across a handful of donors.

Notes on this clone: Its antigen is unidentified.

Every subset's genomic DNA went evenly onto several immunoSEQ plates. Assay used: immunoSEQ multiplex PCR; TCRdb lists only in-frame clones, some missing. The sample consists of some 500,000 clones, 90% to 96% of them appearing once. The CDR3 is 14 residues long. From germline, CDR1 is MNHEY and CDR2 SMNVEV (reference sequence). Trimming pared 5 bases from V and 2 bases from J, leaving 9 bases between. Sequencing was performed on naive CD4+ T cells sorted from blood. Documented subset: CD45RA+ positively selected. This clonotype was obtained from a woman between 25 and 40 years old in good health. V is TRBV27 and J is TRBJ1-4; D is unresolved. In nucleotides, the CDR3 is TGTGCCAGCAGTAGGACGATTACTAATGAAAAACTGTTTTTT. It translates to CASSRTITNEKLFF.